A single sample is the source of the 21 T cell receptor beta chains below, sequenced in a study of cytotoxic CD8 clonotypes in ibrutinib-treated CLL (dated by TCRdb to the early 2020s). Libraries were built with the immunoSEQ multiplex PCR assay. TCRdb carries this immuneACCESS record with in-frame sequences only. Its versions omit some clonotypes, under half of them owing to an unresolved V gene in the studies checked, with the rest unexplained. Across this sample there are 150,000 to 200,000 clones, with around 72% seen only once. Around an eighth of the sample comes from the top ten. The time point label of this sample denotes: around 25 months on ibrutinib. Sequences were derived from PBMCs, sampled after 24 months of ibrutinib treatment. The receptors here all came from a human donor with chronic lymphocytic leukemia.

This clone was seen more than once but under ten times. V and J are TRBV15 and TRBJ1-5; TRBD1 might be the D (5 bases). CDR3 length: 16 residues. The V gene lost 0 bases and the J gene lost 4 bases, with 13 bases spanning the gap. Germline assignment: CDR1 LNHNV and CDR2 YYDKDF (reference sequence). CDR3 nucleotide sequence: TGTGCCACCAGCAGAGATTGGGGCAGGGAGAATCAGCCCCAGCATTTT. This gives the protein CATSRDWGRENQPQHF.

The chain carries TRBV7-6 and TRBJ2-7, with 7 bases lining up with TRBD1. J gave up 5 bases and V 1 base, and 8 bases lay outside the gene matches. The germline CDR1 and CDR2 sequences are SGHVS and FNYEAQ. The CDR3 spans 15 residues. CDR3 in DNA: TGTGCCAGCAGCTTAGAGGTAACAGGGGCTGACGAGCAGTACTTC. Translated, it gives CASSLEVTGADEQYF.

The chain couples TRBV4-1 to TRBJ1-2, with TRBD1 identical over 10 bases. This CDR3 is built from 16 residues. Germline CDR1 is MGHRA and CDR2 is YSYEKL. V lost 1 base, J lost 1 base, and 3 bases stayed unmatched. The CDR3 nucleotides are TGCGCCAGCAGCCAAGGACAGGGGGCAATTAACTATGGCTACACCTTC. It is translated as CASSQGQGAINYGYTF.

The V call is TRBV11-3, the J call TRBJ2-1, with unresolved D. V lost 5 bases, J lost 12 bases, and 14 bases lay in between. The V gene's germline CDR1 is SGHNT and CDR2 YENEEA. The length of the CDR3 is 12 residues. The CDR3 nucleotides are TGTGCCAGCAGCCCAAACCCCGGCGTGCAGTTCTTC. Its protein is CASSPNPGVQFF.

DNA for the CDR3: TGTGCCAGCAGACCTAGCGGGAGGTTGAATGAGCAGTTCTTC. This gives the protein CASRPSGRLNEQFF. V is TRBV6-1 and J is TRBJ2-1; 11 bases map to TRBD2. Per germline, CDR1 MNHNS and CDR2 SASEGT. The CDR3 has 14 residues. V shed 6 bases, J shed 7 bases, and the junction held 5 bases outside the gene matches.

This clone occurred a few times. The rearrangement joins TRBV29-1 to TRBJ2-5, with D uncertain. The CDR3 spans 10 residues. The V end was cut by 2 bases, the J end by 5 bases, with 3 bases between. Germline V gives CDR1 SQVTM, CDR2 ANQGSEA. CDR3 nucleotide sequence: TGCAGCGTTGAAAAGGAGACCCAGTACTTC. This translates into CSVEKETQYF.

This clone appeared a few times. The V call is TRBV18, the J call TRBJ2-1; no clear D gene. The CDR3 runs 13 residues. Germline CDR1 KGHSH, CDR2 LQKENI. Trimming pared 4 bases from V and 6 bases from J, leaving 10 bases between. This CDR3 is CASSLPESNEQFF. The CDR3 DNA follows: TGTGCCAGCTCACTACCGGAGTCCAATGAGCAGTTCTTC.

This clone was recorded once. The V gene is TRBV9, the J gene TRBJ2-1, with 11 bases that match TRBD2. Trimming at V came to 3 bases and at J to 4 bases, leaving 6 bases not matched to a gene. In germline, CDR1 is SGDLS, CDR2 YYNGEE. This CDR3 is 16 amino acids long. The CDR3 sequence is CASSAGLAEMYNEQFF. CDR3 sequence (DNA): TGTGCCAGCAGCGCGGGACTAGCGGAAATGTACAATGAGCAGTTCTTC.

This clone appeared a few times. The gene calls are TRBV6-1 and TRBJ2-1; 9 bases are shared with TRBD1. The CDR3 sequence is 14 residues long. The V gene's germline CDR1 is MNHNS and CDR2 SASEGT. Losses at the gene ends were 6 bases for V and 7 bases for J; bases not matched to a gene: 7. The CDR3 spells CASSGTGRGNEQFF. CDR3 sequence (DNA): TGTGCCAGCAGCGGGACAGGGAGGGGTAATGAGCAGTTCTTC.

The table lists this clone with a few counts. This sequence joins TRBV28 and TRBJ2-2, with D tentatively TRBD1 (5 bases). This CDR3 contains 16 residues. V lost 7 bases and J 0 bases, leaving 15 bases between the germline ends. The germline V gene encodes CDR1 MDHEN and CDR2 SYDVKM. CDR3 residues: CASTFIGAPNTGELFF. The CDR3 nucleotides are TGTGCCAGCACCTTTATAGGGGCGCCGAACACCGGGGAGCTGTTTTTT.

This clone has just a few counts. The V gene is TRBV18, the J gene TRBJ1-5; a possible D gene is TRBD1 (5 bases). V lost 0 bases and J 0 bases, leaving 9 bases between the germline ends. The CDR3 has 16 residues. Germline V gene lookup returns CDR1 KGHSH and CDR2 LQKENI. CDR3 sequence: CASSPPDTGSNQPQHF. The CDR3 nucleotides are TGTGCCAGCTCACCACCGGACACCGGTAGCAATCAGCCCCAGCATTTT.

This chain joins TRBV10-3 and TRBJ2-1; 7 nucleotides align to TRBD2. CDR3 length: 14 amino acids. Germline trimming cut 10 bases from V and 0 bases from J; bases unmatched to any gene: 6. Germline assignment: CDR1 ENHRY and CDR2 SYGVKD. In DNA, the CDR3 is TGTGCCACCCGCGGCGGGAGCTCCTACAATGAGCAGTTCTTC. Translated: CATRGGSSYNEQFF.

The V and J genes are TRBV5-1 and TRBJ2-1, with 14 nucleotides matching TRBD2. Losses at the gene ends were 3 bases for V and 3 bases for J; bases not matched to a gene: 2. Germline V gene data show CDR1 as SGHRS and CDR2 as YFSETQ. This CDR3 contains 16 residues. This CDR3 reads CASSWGLAGVYNEQFF. The CDR3 DNA is TGCGCCAGCAGCTGGGGACTAGCGGGAGTCTACAATGAGCAGTTCTTC.

V usage is TRBV28 and J usage is TRBJ1-3; D unclear. CDR1 and CDR2 (germline): MDHEN, SYDVKM. The CDR3 loop spans 15 amino acids. Trimming took off 7 bases at V and 0 bases at J, with 13 bases between the two ends. The CDR3 bases are TGTGCCAGCACCAAAAATGGACTCTCTGGAAACACCATATATTTT. This translates into CASTKNGLSGNTIYF.

This rearrangement joins TRBV7-2 to TRBJ2-3, with D perhaps TRBD1 (6 bases). V shed 4 bases and J shed 0 bases, with 23 bases lying between them. Germline-derived CDR1 and CDR2 are SGHTA and FQGNSA. This CDR3 spans 19 amino acids. CDR3 nucleotide sequence: TGTGCCAGCAGCTCCATTACAGGGACGGGTGGCTCTAGCACAGATACGCAGTATTTT. Its protein product is CASSSITGTGGSSTDTQYF.

J is TRBJ1-1 and V is TRBV5-1; D unclear. Germline CDR1 reads SGHRS; CDR2 reads YFSETQ. The CDR3 loop spans 13 amino acids. V was clipped by 0 bases and J by 5 bases, with 8 bases between them. The CDR3 nucleotides read TGCGCCAGCAGCTTGGAGTCACTGACTGAAGCTTTCTTT. It specifies CASSLESLTEAFF.

The chain carries TRBV4-3 and TRBJ2-3; tentatively, D is TRBD2 (6 bases). The CDR3 has 15 amino acids. CDR1 and CDR2 from the germline V gene are LGHNA and YSLEER. V shed 4 bases and J shed 2 bases, with 13 bases lying between them. The CDR3 DNA sequence: TGCGCCAGCAGCCTCGGGCTAGCGTACACAGATACGCAGTATTTT. Amino acids: CASSLGLAYTDTQYF.

The chain has TRBV7-9 and TRBJ2-1; D tentatively reads TRBD1 or TRBD2 (6 bases each). The V end lost 4 bases, the J end lost 3 bases, and 16 bases lay between the germline ends. The germline V gene has CDR1 SEHNR and CDR2 FQNEAQ (reference sequence). The CDR3 contains 16 residues. CDR3 DNA: TGTGCCAGCAGCTCACATGGGGGGCCCAGCTACAATGAGCAGTTCTTC. Protein: CASSSHGGPSYNEQFF.

V and J are TRBV6-1 and TRBJ1-1; D ambiguous. There are 14 residues in the CDR3. The germline V gene encodes CDR1 MNHNS and CDR2 SASEGT. V was cut by 1 base and J by 2 bases, with 8 bases left in between. The CDR3 DNA reads TGTGCCAGCAGTGAAGGGCGGTTCAACACTGAAGCTTTCTTT. As protein: CASSEGRFNTEAFF.

This clone was counted between two and nine times. This sample includes further DNA sequences coding for the same CDR3. The rearrangement joins TRBV7-9 to TRBJ1-5; D is uncertain. With 1 base removed from V and 6 bases from J, the gap between germline ends came to 4 bases. This CDR3 region has 12 residues. The germline CDR1 and CDR2 sequences are SEHNR and FQNEAQ (reference sequence). The CDR3 coding sequence is TGTGCCAGCAGCTTAGTTGGTCAGCCCCAGCATTTT. The encoded protein is CASSLVGQPQHF.

This clone appeared a single time. This chain uses TRBV2 with TRBJ2-1, with D maybe TRBD2 (5 bases). This CDR3 has 14 amino acids. Germline assignment: CDR1 SNHLY and CDR2 FYNNEI. Trimming cost V 6 bases and J 3 bases, with 12 bases left between them. The CDR3: CASRPSSIYNEQFF. CDR3 DNA sequence: TGTGCCAGCAGGCCTAGCAGCATCTACAATGAGCAGTTCTTC.